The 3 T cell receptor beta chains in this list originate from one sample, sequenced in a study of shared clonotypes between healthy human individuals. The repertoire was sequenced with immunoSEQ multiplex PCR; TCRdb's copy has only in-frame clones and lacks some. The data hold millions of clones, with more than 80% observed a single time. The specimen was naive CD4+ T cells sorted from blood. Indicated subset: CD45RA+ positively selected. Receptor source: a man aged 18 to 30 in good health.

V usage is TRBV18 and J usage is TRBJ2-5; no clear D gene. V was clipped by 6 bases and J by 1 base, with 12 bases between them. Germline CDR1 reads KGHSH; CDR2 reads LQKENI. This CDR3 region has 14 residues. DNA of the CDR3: TGTGCCAGCTCCCGGTCAGGCCCCCAAGAGACCCAGTACTTC. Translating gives CASSRSGPQETQYF.

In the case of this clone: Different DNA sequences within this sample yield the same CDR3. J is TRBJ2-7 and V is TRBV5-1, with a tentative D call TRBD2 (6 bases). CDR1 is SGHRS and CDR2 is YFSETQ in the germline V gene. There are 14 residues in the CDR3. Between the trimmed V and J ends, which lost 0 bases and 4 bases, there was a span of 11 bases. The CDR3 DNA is TGCGCCAGCAGCTTGGCCGCGGGGAATTACGAGCAGTACTTC. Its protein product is CASSLAAGNYEQYF.

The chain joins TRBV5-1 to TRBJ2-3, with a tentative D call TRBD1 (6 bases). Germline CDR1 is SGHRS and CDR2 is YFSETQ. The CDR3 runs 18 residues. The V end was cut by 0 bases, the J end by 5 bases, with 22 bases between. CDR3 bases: TGCGCCAGCAGCTTGGAGGTAGTCGGCAGGGGCCGCGAAGATACGCAGTATTTT. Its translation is CASSLEVVGRGREDTQYF.